This T cell receptor (beta chain) came from a study of blood T cells in healthy people across ages (dated by TCRdb to the mid-2010s). Background for the entire study: Template switching captured roughly one uniquely barcoded TCR beta cDNA molecule per two T cells in model experiments. Using the same blood draw, the study looked at two additional independent replicas of 1 million unique cDNA reads for two donors, one aged 18 to 30 and the other aged 80 or older. Using deep sequencing normalized with unique cDNA molecular identifiers, the study measured how TCR beta repertoire diversity changes with age. The donors were split into four age groups: young (average about 16 years), middle-aged (about 40), aged (over 55) and long-lived (approximately 80). General conclusions and limits of the study: Total diversity estimates from one million sequenced T cells were considered lower bounds and underestimates. Because the CMV infection status of the donors was unknown, age-related changes in expanded clonotypes may potentially have been confounded. Compared with the aged group, more naive CD4+ T cells, fewer expanded clones and increased TCR diversity were shown by the long-lived group, suggesting age selection. As age increased, observed TCR beta diversity per million T cells dropped in a roughly linear way, and a significant reduction was already evident by age about 40. Because profiling used bulk unsorted PBMCs, naive and antigen-experienced compartments could not be compared conclusively. The percentage of naive T cells measured by flow cytometry correlated strongly with observed TCR beta diversity.

V was cut back by 3 bases and J by 3 bases, leaving a gap of 13 bases between them. The CDR3 has 14 amino acids, counting the end cysteine and phenylalanine. Only the CDR3 region is kept as DNA, spanning 42 bases read in frame from base 1. The germline V gene yields SGDLS for CDR1 and YYNGEE for CDR2. This clonotype was seen a handful of times. Its antigen remains unidentified. Base qualities were left out, and no much larger clone turns up one base away. Systemically healthy Caucasian individuals from Russia, about 38 in total and aged 6 to 90 years, were included as donors. Each donor gave 8 to 10 milliliters of peripheral blood, collected into EDTA-treated Vacutainer tubes. Ficoll-Paque density-gradient centrifugation was used to isolate PBMCs, with at least 7 million obtained per sample. Trizol reagent was used to extract total RNA from the PBMCs, yielding at least 5.5 micrograms per sample. For every donor, an aliquot of PBMCs went through flow cytometry to measure the percentages of naive CD45RAhigh/CD27high T cells.

The method was 5' RACE. The instrument given in TCRdb is Illumina HiSeq 2500. The second PCR ran for about 6 to 11 cycles and used a J-beta primer mix along with a sample-barcoded 5' primer. A unique molecular identifier was introduced onto each TCR beta cDNA molecule by a template-switch 5' adaptor carrying 12 random nucleotides. At least 2.5 million CDR3-containing paired-end reads were obtained from each sample. First-strand cDNA synthesis was performed from all RNA using the Mint cDNA synthesis kit, with priming by a TRBC-specific oligonucleotide. Following uracil-DNA glycosylase treatment, all cDNA underwent a first 18-cycle PCR with the universal primers M1SS and BC2_uni_R. Per the source publication's procedure: Each sample was normalized by randomly selecting 1 million high-quality reads, each carrying a distinct molecular identifier. Instead of being binned into consensus sequences, reads with shared molecular identifiers were discarded. CDR3 identification, clonotype clustering and error correction used MiTCR with a Q25 quality threshold and the strictest error-elimination algorithm. A nonparametric unseen species model with Euler transformation was used to estimate lower-bound total TCR beta diversity. TCRdb reran the public reads through fastp at Q25 and MiXCR, keeping productive beta chains. Every entry covers one CDR3 protein and lists the most common genes and DNA from its rows. TCRdb assigned the V and J calls; the authors' analysis was not used. The sample table holds 800,000 to 950,000 distinct CDR3 sequences, of which about 29% were seen once. Clones ranked in the top ten supply roughly 10% of the sample.

The same sample was also studied in work on T cells of mothers and their children. Per the second study: Nine systemically healthy Caucasian individuals served as donors, namely three mothers together with their six children. cDNA synthesis used all of the extracted RNA, with 1.5 ug of RNA in each 15 ul reaction. In the second PCR, sample barcodes and 2-4 random nucleotides were introduced via the M1S primer. Over 10 million TCR beta CDR3 reads came from each mother, compared with a few million reads from each child. In both related and unrelated pairs, thymic selection shapes the output of TCR recombination in a similar way, with inherited differences having only a minor effect. Related mother-child pairs always showed normalized repertoire overlap that was slightly higher than in unrelated mother-child pairs, though the difference was never significant. No persistent microchimeric T cell clones were detected, at a sensitivity of about 100 clones per million clonotypes. In the study, deep NGS was used to compare the TCR beta repertoires of mothers and children, and features distinguishing related mother-child pairs from unrelated individuals were sought. Mothers averaged roughly 40 +/- 4 years of age and children averaged about 12 +/- 4 years. Libraries were sequenced on Illumina HiSeq 2000 with 100+100 nt paired-end reads after adapter ligation with NEBNext reagents. Mother and child libraries were prepared a month apart and sequenced in separate runs to prevent cross-contamination. Between 500,000 and 2,000,000 distinct TCR beta clonotypes were identified per donor. Naive TCR beta clonotypes were estimated from low-frequency clonotypes matched to each donor's FACS-determined naive share, without sorting.

The specimen sequenced was blood. This clonotype originated in a woman between 40 and 50 years old in good health. The chain links TRBV9 with TRBJ2-7; the D segment could be TRBD2, given 7 matching bases. The DNA sequence is as follows: TGTGCCAGCAGCGAGGCGGGGGCGAACTACGAGCAGTACTTC. It translates to CASSEAGANYEQYF.